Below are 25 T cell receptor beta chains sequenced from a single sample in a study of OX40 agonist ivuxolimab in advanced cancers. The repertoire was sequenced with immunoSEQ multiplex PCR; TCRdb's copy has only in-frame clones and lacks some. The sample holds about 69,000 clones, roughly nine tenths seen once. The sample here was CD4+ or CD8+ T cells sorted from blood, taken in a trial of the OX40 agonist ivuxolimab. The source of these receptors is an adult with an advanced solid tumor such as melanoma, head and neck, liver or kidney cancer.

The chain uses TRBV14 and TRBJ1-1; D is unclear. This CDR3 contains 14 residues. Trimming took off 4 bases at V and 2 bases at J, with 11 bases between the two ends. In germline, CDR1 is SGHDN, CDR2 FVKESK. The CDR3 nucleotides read TGTGCCAGCAGCCCGCTAACGGTAAACACTGAAGCTTTCTTT. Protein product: CASSPLTVNTEAFF.

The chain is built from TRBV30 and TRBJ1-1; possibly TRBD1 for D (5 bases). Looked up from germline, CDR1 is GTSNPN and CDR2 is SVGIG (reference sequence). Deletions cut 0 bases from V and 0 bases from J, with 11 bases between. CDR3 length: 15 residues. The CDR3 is CAWSVRGGVNTEAFF. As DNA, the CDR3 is TGTGCCTGGAGTGTACGGGGGGGAGTGAACACTGAAGCTTTCTTT. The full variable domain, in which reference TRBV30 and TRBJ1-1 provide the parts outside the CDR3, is SQTIHQWPATLVQPVGSPLSLECTVEGTSNPNLYWYRQAAGRGLQLLFYSVGIGQISSEVPQNLSASRPQDRQFILSSKKLLLSDSGFYLCAWSVRGGVNTEAFFGQGTRLTVV.

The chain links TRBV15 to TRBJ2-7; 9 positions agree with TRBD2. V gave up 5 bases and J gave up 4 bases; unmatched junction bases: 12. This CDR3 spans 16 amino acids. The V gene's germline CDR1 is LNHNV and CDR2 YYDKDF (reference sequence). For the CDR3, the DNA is TGTGCCACCAGCTATTCCCCTCCCAGCGGGAGGTACGAGCAGTACTTC. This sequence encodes CATSYSPPSGRYEQYF.

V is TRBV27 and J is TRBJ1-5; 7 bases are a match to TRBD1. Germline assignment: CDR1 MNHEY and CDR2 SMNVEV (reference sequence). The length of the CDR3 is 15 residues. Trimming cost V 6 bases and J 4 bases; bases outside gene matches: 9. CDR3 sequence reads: CASRADRAWNQPQHF. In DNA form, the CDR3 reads TGTGCCAGCAGGGCAGACAGGGCTTGGAATCAGCCCCAGCATTTT.

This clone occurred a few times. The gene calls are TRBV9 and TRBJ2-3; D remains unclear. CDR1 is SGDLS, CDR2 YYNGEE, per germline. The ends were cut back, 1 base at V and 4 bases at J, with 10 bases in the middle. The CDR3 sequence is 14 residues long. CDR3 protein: CASSVFRASDTQYF. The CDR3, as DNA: TGTGCCAGCAGCGTATTCCGCGCTTCAGATACGCAGTATTTT.

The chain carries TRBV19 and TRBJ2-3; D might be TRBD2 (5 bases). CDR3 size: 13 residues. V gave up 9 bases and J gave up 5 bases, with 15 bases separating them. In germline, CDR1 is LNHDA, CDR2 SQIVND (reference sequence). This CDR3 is CASKLDAGDTQYF. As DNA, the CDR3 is TGTGCCAGCAAACTAGATGCTGGAGATACGCAGTATTTT.

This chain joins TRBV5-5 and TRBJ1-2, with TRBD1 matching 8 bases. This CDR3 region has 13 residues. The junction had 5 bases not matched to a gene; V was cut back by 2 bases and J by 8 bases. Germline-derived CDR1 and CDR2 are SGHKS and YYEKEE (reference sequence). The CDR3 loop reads CASSFGQGDGYTF. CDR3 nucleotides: TGTGCCAGCAGCTTCGGACAGGGTGACGGCTACACCTTC.

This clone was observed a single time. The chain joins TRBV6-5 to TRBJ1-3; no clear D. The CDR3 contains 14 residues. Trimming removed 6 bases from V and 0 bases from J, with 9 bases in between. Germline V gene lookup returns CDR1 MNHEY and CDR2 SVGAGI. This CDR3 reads CASRPGYSGNTIYF. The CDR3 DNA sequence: TGTGCCAGCAGACCAGGTTACTCTGGAAACACCATATATTTT.

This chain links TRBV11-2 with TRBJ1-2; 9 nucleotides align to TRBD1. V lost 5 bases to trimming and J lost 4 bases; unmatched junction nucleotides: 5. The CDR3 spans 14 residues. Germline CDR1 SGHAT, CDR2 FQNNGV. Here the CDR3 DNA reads TGTGCCAGCAGCCCGGCGGGACAGGGCTATGGCTACACCTTC. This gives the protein CASSPAGQGYGYTF.

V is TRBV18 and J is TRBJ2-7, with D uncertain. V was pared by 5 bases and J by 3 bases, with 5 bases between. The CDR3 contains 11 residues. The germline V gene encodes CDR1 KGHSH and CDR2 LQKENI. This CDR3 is CASSYDYEQYF. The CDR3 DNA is TGTGCCAGCTCATACGACTACGAGCAGTACTTC.

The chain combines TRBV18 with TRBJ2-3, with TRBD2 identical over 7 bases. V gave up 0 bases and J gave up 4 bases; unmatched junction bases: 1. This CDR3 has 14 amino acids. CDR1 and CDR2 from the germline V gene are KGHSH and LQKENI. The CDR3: CASSPPGGSDTQYF. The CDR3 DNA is TGTGCCAGCTCACCACCGGGGGGGTCAGATACGCAGTATTTT.

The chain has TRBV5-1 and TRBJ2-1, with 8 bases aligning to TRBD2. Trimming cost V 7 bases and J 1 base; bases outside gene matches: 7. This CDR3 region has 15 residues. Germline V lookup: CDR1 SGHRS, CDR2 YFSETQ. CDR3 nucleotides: TGCGCCAGCGCTCCCATAGCGGGATCCTACAATGAGCAGTTCTTC. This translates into CASAPIAGSYNEQFF. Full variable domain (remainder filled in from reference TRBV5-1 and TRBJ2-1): KAGVTQTPRYLIKTRGQQVTLSCSPISGHRSVSWYQQTPGQGLQFLFEYFSETQRNKGNFPGRFSGRQFSNSRSEMNVSTLELGDSALYLCASAPIAGSYNEQFFGPGTRLTVL.

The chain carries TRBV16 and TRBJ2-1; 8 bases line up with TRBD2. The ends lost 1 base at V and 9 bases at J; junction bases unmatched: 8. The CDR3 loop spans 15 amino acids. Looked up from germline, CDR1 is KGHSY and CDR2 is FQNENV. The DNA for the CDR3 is TGTGCCAGCAGCCAATGGCGGGAGGAGAGAAGTGAGCAGTTCTTC. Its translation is CASSQWREERSEQFF. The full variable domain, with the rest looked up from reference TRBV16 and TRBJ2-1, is GEEVAQTPKHLVRGEGQKAKLYCAPIKGHSYVFWYQQVLKNEFKFLISFQNENVFDETGMPKERFSAKCLPNSPCSLEIQATKLEDSAVYFCASSQWREERSEQFFGPGTRLTVL.

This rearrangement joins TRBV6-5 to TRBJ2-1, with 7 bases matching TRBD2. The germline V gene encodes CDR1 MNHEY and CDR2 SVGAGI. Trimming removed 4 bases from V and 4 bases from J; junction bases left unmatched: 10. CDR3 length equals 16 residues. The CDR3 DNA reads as TGTGCCAGCAGTTCTACGCCGCGGGGGATGTACAATGAGCAGTTCTTC. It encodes CASSSTPRGMYNEQFF.

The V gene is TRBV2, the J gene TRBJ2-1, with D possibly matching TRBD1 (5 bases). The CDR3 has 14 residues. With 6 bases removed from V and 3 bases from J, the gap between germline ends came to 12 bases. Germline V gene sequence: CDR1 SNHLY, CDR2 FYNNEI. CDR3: CASRPGQLYNEQFF. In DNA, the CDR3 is TGTGCCAGCAGGCCAGGGCAGCTCTACAATGAGCAGTTCTTC.

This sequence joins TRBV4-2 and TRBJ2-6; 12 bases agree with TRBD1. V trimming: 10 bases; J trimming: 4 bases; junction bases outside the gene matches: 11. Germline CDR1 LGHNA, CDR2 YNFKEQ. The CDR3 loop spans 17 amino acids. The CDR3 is CATQPGQGAPGANVLTF. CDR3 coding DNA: TGTGCCACCCAACCGGGACAGGGGGCGCCGGGGGCCAACGTCCTGACTTTC.

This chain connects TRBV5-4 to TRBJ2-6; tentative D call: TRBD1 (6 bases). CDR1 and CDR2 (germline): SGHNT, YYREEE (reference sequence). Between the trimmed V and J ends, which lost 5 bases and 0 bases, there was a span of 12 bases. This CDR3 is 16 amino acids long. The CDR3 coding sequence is TGTGCCAGCAGGGGGAGACAGGACTCTGGGGCCAACGTCCTGACTTTC. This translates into CASRGRQDSGANVLTF.

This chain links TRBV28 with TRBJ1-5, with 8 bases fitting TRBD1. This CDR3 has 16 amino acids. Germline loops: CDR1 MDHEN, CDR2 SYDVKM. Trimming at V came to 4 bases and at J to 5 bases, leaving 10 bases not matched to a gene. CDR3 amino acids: CASSSPRAGGYQPQHF. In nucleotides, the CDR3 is TGTGCCAGCAGTTCCCCCCGGGCAGGGGGCTATCAGCCCCAGCATTTT.

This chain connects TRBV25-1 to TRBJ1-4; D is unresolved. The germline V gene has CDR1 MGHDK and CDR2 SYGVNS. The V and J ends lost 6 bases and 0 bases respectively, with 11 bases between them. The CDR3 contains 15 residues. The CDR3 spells CASSWTVATNEKLFF. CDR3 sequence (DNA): TGTGCCAGCAGCTGGACGGTTGCAACTAATGAAAAACTGTTTTTT.

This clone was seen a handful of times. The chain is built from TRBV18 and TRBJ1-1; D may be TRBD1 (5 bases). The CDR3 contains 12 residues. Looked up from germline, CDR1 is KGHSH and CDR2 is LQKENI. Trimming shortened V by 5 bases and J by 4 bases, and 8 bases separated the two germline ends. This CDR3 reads CASSEGATEAFF. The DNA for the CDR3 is TGTGCCAGCTCAGAAGGGGCCACTGAAGCTTTCTTT.

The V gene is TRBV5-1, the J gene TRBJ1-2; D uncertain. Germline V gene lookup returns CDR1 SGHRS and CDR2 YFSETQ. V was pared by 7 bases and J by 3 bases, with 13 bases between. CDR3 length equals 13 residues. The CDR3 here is CASQPGVDYGYTF. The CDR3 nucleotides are TGCGCCAGCCAACCTGGGGTAGACTATGGCTACACCTTC.

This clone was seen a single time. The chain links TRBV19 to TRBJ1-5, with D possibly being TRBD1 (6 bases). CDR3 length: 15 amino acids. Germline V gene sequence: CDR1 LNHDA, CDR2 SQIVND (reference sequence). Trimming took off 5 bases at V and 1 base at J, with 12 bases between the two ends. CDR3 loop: CASSRGGTSNQPQHF. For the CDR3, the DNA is TGTGCCAGTAGTCGGGGGGGGACAAGCAATCAGCCCCAGCATTTT.

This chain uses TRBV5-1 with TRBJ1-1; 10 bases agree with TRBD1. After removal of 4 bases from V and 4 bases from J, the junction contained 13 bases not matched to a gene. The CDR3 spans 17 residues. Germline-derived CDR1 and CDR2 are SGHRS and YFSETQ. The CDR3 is CASSTTTGGAVSTEAFF. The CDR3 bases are TGCGCCAGCAGCACAACGACAGGGGGCGCGGTAAGCACTGAAGCTTTCTTT.

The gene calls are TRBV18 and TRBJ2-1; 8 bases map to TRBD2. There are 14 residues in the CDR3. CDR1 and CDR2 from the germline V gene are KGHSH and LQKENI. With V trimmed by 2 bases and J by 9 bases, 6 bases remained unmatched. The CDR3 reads CASSPSGSGSEQFF. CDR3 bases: TGTGCCAGCTCACCAAGCGGGAGTGGTAGTGAGCAGTTCTTC.

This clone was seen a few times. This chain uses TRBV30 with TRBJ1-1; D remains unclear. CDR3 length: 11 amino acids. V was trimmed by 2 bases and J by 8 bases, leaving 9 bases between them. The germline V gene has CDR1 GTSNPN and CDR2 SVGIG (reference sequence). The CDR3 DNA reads TGTGCCTGGAGTCCTACAGTAGAAGCTTTCTTT. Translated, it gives CAWSPTVEAFF.